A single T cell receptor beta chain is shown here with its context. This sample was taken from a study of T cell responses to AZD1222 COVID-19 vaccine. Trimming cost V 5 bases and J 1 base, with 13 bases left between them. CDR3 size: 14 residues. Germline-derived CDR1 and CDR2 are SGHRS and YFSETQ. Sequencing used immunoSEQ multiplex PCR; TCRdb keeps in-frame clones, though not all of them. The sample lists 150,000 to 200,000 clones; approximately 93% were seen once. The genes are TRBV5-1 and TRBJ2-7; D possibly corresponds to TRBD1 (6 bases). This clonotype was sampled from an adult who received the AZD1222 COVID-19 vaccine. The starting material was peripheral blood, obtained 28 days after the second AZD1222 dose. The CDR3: CASRILDSSYEQYF. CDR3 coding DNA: TGCGCCAGCAGAATTCTGGACAGTTCCTACGAGCAGTACTTC.